This TCR beta chain was captured in a study of T-cell reconstitution after alpha-beta-depleted transplantation in children. Study-level findings and limits: As was reported, about two months after transplant, alpha-beta T cells came from several hundred expanded graft clones. Hyperexpanded clones declined; after one year, newly produced T cells mostly supplied diversity.

Construction of the TCRbeta library involved unique molecular identifiers. TCRdb redid the calling of the PCR reads with MiXCR, one entry per CDR3 protein. The sample carries about 510,000 distinct CDR3 sequences, over 9.5% recorded once. V shed 5 bases and J 6 bases; nucleotides not matched to a gene: 9. Per germline, CDR1 SGHTA and CDR2 FQGNSA. The CDR3 extends over 15 amino acids. This clonotype was observed a single time. The antigen remains unidentified. The receptor's source is a female patient aged 2-15 years who had a stem cell transplant for aplastic anemia, so the T cells may come from the graft donor. The source was PBMCs, mostly from graft donor cells, collected 180 days after TCRalphabeta/CD19-depleted stem cell transplant. The chain uses TRBV7-2 and TRBJ2-1; TRBD2 matches 8 bases. The CDR3 bases are TGTGCCAGCAGCCGTCCCGGGACTAGAGGCAATGAGCAGTTCTTC. Protein product: CASSRPGTRGNEQFF.